Reported below is one T cell receptor (beta chain). The time point here: peripheral blood 6 weeks after treatment start. Sample numbers ranged from 1 to 8 per patient, encompassing pretreatment and on-treatment collections. From germline, CDR1 is MDHEN and CDR2 SYDVKM. Deletions cut 8 bases from V and 2 bases from J, with 19 bases between. This CDR3 comprises 15 residues. The sample is drawn from a study of PD-L1 blockade in urothelial cancer. As for the study in general: Patients initiated atezolizumab around 2014 at 1,200 mg intravenously every 3 weeks.

The method was immunoSEQ multiplex PCR; TCRdb's version includes in-frame clones alone and lacks a portion of them. The sample carries approximately 120,000 clones, roughly 88% recorded once. The chain employs TRBV28 and TRBJ2-7; TRBD2 might be the D (5 bases). Material: PBMCs, obtained around atezolizumab (anti-PD-L1) treatment. This receptor was taken from a man aged 45-60 years with urothelial cancer. In DNA form, the CDR3 reads TGTGCCAGCGGCTCCGCCCCGGAGGCGGCCTACGAGCAGTACTTC. Translated: CASGSAPEAAYEQYF.